The 7 T cell receptor beta chains listed next were all sequenced from one sample in a study of blood T cell repertoires in COVID-19. The data were produced by immunoSEQ multiplex PCR, yet TCRdb's version contains in-frame clones alone and is incomplete. The sample lists about 88,000 clones, around nine tenths occurring once. Source material: peripheral blood. These receptors all stem from a woman older than 75 with acute or convalescent COVID-19.

For the CDR3, the DNA is TGTGCCAGCAGCTTAGAGGGGACTTATAGCAATCAGCCCCAGCATTTT. This encodes CASSLEGTYSNQPQHF. The chain has TRBV7-9 and TRBJ1-5; a weak D match, TRBD1 (5 bases). The V and J ends lost 1 base and 0 bases respectively, with 10 bases between them. Germline V gene lookup returns CDR1 SEHNR and CDR2 FQNEAQ (reference sequence). This CDR3 is 16 amino acids long.

The chain is built from TRBV4-2 and TRBJ2-5; 13 nucleotides line up with TRBD2. Germline CDR1 and CDR2: LGHNA and YNFKEQ. This CDR3 is built from 17 residues. Trimming took 0 bases from V and 4 from J; bases not matched to a gene: 5. The CDR3 DNA reads as TGTGCCAGCAGCCAAGAGTGGGGACTAGCGGGGAGAGAGACCCAGTACTTC. Protein product: CASSQEWGLAGRETQYF.

The chain combines TRBV6-2 or TRBV6-3 with TRBJ1-2; D not certain. CDR3 length: 14 amino acids. V lost 0 bases to trimming and J lost 7 bases, with 12 bases between them. Germline V gene data show CDR1 as MNHEY and CDR2 as SVGEGT. CDR3 loop: CASSYSGNSGGYTF. CDR3 DNA: TGTGCCAGCAGTTACTCGGGGAACAGCGGTGGCTACACCTTC.

The table lists this clone with a count of one. The chain has TRBV15 and TRBJ2-1; no clear D gene. Deletions cut 1 base from V and 9 bases from J, with 4 bases between. The CDR3 consists of 11 residues. Looked up from germline, CDR1 is LNHNV and CDR2 is YYDKDF (reference sequence). CDR3 sequence reads: CATSRAFEQFF. The CDR3, as DNA: TGTGCCACCAGCAGAGCATTTGAGCAGTTCTTC.

V is TRBV28 and J is TRBJ2-3, with D perhaps TRBD2 (6 bases). The CDR3 runs 19 residues. V lost 3 bases to trimming and J lost 1 base, with 23 bases between them. Germline lookup yields CDR1 MDHEN and CDR2 SYDVKM. The CDR3 nucleotides are TGTGCCAGCAGTTTGGACACCAATCGGAGGGCCTGGGGCACAGATACGCAGTATTTT. Residues: CASSLDTNRRAWGTDTQYF.

The CDR3 is CASSLDSNEKLFF. Here the CDR3 DNA reads TGCGCCAGCAGCTTAGACAGTAATGAAAAACTGTTTTTT. The chain has TRBV5-1 and TRBJ1-4, with D perhaps TRBD1 (5 bases). CDR1 SGHRS and CDR2 YFSETQ come from the germline V gene. Trimming shortened V by 2 bases and J by 4 bases, and 6 bases separated the two germline ends. This CDR3 is 13 amino acids long.

The V and J genes are TRBV9 and TRBJ2-1; 9 bases match TRBD2. CDR1 SGDLS and CDR2 YYNGEE come from the germline V gene. The CDR3 totals 15 residues. The junction had 2 bases not matched to a gene; V was cut back by 2 bases and J by 2 bases. DNA of the CDR3: TGTGCCAGCAGCGTCCTAGCGGGACCCTACAATGAGCAGTTCTTC. Protein sequence: CASSVLAGPYNEQFF. Complete variable domain (other parts from reference TRBV9 and TRBJ2-1): DSGVTQTPKHLITATGQRVTLRCSPRSGDLSVYWYQQSLDQGLQFLIQYYNGEERAKGNILERFSAQQFPDLHSELNLSSLELGDSALYFCASSVLAGPYNEQFFGPGTRLTVL.